This T cell receptor beta chain was sequenced for a study of T cell repertoires in cytomegalovirus infection. Across the whole study: Indications of both CMV infection and matching HLA type were provided by public TCR beta signatures.

TCRdb reprocessed the reads via MiXCR and lists one record per CDR3 protein. The sample includes over 300,000 distinct CDR3 sequences, around 9.5% of them seen just once. Germline V lookup: CDR1 LGHNA, CDR2 YNFKEQ. This CDR3 has 16 amino acids. The V end was cut by 1 base, the J end by 3 bases, with 16 bases between. This clonotype was detected only a few times. Its antigen is unknown. General study points: What dominated the ex vivo response were HLA-C-restricted CMV-specific TCR beta clonotypes. Carriage of CMV together with the relevant HLA was identifiable through cumulative public TCR beta family frequency.

V and J are TRBV4-2 and TRBJ2-7; D is unclear. Sample: PBMCs. This clonotype originated in a human donor in good health (CMV status not recorded). Some clones in this sample may be carry-over from other donors' samples. CDR3 loop: CASSQVPSLGFYEQYF. The DNA for the CDR3 is TGTGCCAGCAGCCAAGTTCCGTCGCTGGGGTTCTACGAGCAGTACTTC.